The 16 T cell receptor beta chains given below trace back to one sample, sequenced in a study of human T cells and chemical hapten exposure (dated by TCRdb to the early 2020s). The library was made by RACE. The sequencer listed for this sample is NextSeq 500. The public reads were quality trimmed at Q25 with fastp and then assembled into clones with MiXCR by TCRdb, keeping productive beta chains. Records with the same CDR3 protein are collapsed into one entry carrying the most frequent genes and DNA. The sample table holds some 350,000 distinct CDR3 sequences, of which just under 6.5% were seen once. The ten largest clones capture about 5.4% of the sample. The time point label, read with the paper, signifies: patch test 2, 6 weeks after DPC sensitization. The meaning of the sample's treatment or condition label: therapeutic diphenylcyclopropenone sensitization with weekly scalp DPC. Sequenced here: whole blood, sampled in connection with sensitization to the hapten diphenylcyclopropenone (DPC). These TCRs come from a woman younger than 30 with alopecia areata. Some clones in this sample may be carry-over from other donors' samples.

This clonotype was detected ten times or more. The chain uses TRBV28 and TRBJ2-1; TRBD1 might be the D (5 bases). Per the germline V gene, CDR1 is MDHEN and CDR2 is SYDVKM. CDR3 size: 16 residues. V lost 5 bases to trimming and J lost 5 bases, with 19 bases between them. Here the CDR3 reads CASSRSQGTQHNEQFF. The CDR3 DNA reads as TGTGCCAGCAGTCGTTCCCAGGGAACCCAGCACAATGAGCAGTTCTTC.

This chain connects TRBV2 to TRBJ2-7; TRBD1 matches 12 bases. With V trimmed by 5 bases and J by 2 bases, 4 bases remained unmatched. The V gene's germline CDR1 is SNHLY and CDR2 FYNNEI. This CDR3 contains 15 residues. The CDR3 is CASSMGQGAAYEQYF. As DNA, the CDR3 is TGTGCCAGCAGTATGGGACAGGGGGCCGCCTACGAGCAGTACTTC.

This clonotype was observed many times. The CDR3 DNA reads as TGTGCCAGCAGCTTTGGCTCCGGGGGTGCGAACACTGAAGCTTTCTTT. Translation: CASSFGSGGANTEAFF. The rearrangement uses TRBV7-6 and TRBJ1-1; D possibly corresponds to TRBD1 (5 bases). The V gene lost 3 bases and the J gene lost 1 base, with 15 bases spanning the gap. Germline V gene sequence: CDR1 SGHVS, CDR2 FNYEAQ. The CDR3 extends over 16 amino acids.

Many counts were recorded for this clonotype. In nucleotides, the CDR3 is TGTGCCAGCAGTCCTTTTGGGGACCTCAATCAGCCCCAGCATTTT. It encodes CASSPFGDLNQPQHF. The V call is TRBV12-3 or TRBV12-4, the J call TRBJ1-5; possibly TRBD1 for D (5 bases). The CDR3 has 15 amino acids. Trimming took off 5 bases at V and 3 bases at J, with 14 bases between the two ends.

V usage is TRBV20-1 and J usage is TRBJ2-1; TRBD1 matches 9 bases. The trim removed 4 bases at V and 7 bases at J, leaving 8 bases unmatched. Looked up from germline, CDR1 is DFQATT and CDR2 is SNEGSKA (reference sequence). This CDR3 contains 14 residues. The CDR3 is CSAMRDRAVNEQFF. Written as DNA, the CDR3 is TGCAGTGCTATGCGGGACAGGGCAGTTAATGAGCAGTTCTTC.

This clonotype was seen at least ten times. The DNA of the CDR3 is TGCAGTGCCCCATACCCCGCGCGGGAAATGGGTAGGCAGTACTTC. This sequence encodes CSAPYPAREMGRQYF. The chain links TRBV20-1 to TRBJ2-7; possible D gene TRBD2, 6 bases. Germline assignment: CDR1 DFQATT and CDR2 SNEGSKA (reference sequence). CDR3 length: 15 amino acids. Trimming left V 6 bases short and J 9 bases short, with 27 bases between.

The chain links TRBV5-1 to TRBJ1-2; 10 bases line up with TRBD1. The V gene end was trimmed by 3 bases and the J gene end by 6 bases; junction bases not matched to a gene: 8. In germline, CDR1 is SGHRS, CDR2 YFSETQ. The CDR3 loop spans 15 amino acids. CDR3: CASSSGTGVIHGYTF. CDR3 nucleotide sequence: TGCGCCAGCAGCTCCGGGACAGGGGTTATCCATGGCTACACCTTC.

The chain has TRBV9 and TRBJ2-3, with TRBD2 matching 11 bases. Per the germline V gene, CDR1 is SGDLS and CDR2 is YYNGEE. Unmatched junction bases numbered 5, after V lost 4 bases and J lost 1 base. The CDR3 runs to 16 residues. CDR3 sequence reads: CASSIIAGGRTDTQYF. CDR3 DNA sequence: TGTGCCAGCAGCATCATAGCGGGGGGGCGCACAGATACGCAGTATTTT.

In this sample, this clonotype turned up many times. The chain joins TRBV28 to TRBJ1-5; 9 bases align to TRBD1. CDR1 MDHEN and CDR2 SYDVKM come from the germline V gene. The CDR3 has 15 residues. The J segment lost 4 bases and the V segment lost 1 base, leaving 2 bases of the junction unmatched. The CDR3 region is CASSLFGTGNQPQHF. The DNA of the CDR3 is TGTGCCAGCAGTTTATTTGGGACAGGGAATCAGCCCCAGCATTTT.

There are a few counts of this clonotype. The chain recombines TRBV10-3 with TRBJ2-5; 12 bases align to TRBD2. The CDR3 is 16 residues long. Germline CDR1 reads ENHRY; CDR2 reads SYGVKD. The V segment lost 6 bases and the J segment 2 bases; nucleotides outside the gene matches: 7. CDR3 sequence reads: CAISSSGGEFQETQYF. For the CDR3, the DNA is TGTGCCATCAGCTCTAGCGGGGGGGAATTTCAAGAGACCCAGTACTTC.

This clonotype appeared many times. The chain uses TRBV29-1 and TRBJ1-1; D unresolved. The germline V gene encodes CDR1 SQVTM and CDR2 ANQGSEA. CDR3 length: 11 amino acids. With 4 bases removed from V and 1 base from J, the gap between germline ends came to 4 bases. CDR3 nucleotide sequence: TGCAGCGTTGGAGCGAACACTGAAGCTTTCTTT. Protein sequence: CSVGANTEAFF.

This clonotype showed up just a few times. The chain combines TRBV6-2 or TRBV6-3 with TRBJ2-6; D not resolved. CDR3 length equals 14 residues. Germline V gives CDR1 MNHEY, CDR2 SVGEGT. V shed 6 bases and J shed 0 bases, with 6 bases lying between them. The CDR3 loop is CASSNGSGANVLTF. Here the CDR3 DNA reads TGTGCCAGCAGCAATGGCTCTGGGGCCAACGTCCTGACTTTC.

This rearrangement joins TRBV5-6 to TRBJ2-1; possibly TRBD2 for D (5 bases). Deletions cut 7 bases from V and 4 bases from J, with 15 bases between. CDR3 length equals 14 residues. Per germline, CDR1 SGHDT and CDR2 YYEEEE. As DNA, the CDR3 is TGTGCCAGCCGCGGAGCGGACCTTTACAATGAGCAGTTCTTC. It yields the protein CASRGADLYNEQFF.

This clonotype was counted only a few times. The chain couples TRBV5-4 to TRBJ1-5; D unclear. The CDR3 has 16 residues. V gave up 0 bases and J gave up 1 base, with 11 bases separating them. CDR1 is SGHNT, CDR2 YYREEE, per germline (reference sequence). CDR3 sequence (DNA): TGTGCCAGCAGCTTGGGGCCGCACGGGAGCAATCAGCCCCAGCATTTT. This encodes CASSLGPHGSNQPQHF.

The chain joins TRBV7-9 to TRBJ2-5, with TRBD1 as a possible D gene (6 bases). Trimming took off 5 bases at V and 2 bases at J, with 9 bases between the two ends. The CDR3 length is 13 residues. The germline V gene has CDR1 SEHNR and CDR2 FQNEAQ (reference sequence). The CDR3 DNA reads TGTGCCAGCAGCAGGGGGTATCAAGAGACCCAGTACTTC. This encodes CASSRGYQETQYF.

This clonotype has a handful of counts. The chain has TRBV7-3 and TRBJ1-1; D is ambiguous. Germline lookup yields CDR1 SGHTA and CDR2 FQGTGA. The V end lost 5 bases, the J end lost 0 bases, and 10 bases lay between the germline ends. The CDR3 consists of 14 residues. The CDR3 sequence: CASSTDALNTEAFF. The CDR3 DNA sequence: TGTGCCAGCAGCACGGACGCACTGAACACTGAAGCTTTCTTT. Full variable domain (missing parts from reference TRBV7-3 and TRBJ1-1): GAGVSQTPSNKVTEKGKYVELRCDPISGHTALYWYRQSLGQGPEFLIYFQGTGAADDSGLPNDRFFAVRPEGSVSTLKIQRTERGDSAVYLCASSTDALNTEAFFGQGTRLTVV.